This T cell receptor (beta chain) originates from a study of technical replicates of blood from a handful of donors. Germline V CDR1 and CDR2: WNHNN, SYGVQD (reference sequence). Between the trimmed V and J ends, which lost 6 bases and 3 bases, there was a span of 14 bases. This CDR3 has 14 amino acids. Using immunoSEQ multiplex PCR, the repertoire was profiled, and TCRdb retains in-frame clones only, with some absent. The sample holds roughly 81,000 clones; 97% are singletons and the top ten take more than 0.15%. Specimen: T cells isolated from PBMCs. The sequence derives from a human donor in good health. This rearrangement joins TRBV10-1 to TRBJ2-5, with TRBD1 as a possible D gene (5 bases). This chain's CDR3 is CASSPQGVEETQYF. For the CDR3, the DNA is TGCGCCAGCAGCCCCCAGGGCGTCGAAGAGACCCAGTACTTC.